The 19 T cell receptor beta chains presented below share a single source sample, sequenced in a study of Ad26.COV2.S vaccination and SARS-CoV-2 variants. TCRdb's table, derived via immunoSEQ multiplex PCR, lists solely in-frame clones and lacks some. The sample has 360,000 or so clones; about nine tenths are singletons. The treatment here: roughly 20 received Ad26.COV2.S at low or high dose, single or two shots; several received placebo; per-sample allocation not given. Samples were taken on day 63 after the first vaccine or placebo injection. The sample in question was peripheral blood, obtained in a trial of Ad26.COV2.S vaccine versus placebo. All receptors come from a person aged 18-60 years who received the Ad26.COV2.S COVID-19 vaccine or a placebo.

The CDR3 coding sequence is TGTGCCAGCAGTTATAATAGCGGGAACCAAGAGACCCAGTACTTC. It codes for CASSYNSGNQETQYF. The rearrangement uses TRBV28 and TRBJ2-5, with 8 positions matching TRBD2. With V trimmed by 4 bases and J by 0 bases, 4 bases remained unmatched. The CDR3 runs to 15 residues. In germline, CDR1 is MDHEN, CDR2 SYDVKM.

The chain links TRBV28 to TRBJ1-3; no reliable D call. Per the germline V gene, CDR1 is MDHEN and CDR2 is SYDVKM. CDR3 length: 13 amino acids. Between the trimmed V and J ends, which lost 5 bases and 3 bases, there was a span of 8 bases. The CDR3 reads CASSRNGGNTIYF. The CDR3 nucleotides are TGTGCCAGCAGTAGGAATGGTGGAAACACCATATATTTT. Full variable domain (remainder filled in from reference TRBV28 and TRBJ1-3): DVKVTQSSRYLVKRTGEKVFLECVQDMDHENMFWYRQDPGLGLRLIYFSYDVKMKEKGDIPEGYSVSREKKERFSLILESASTNQTSMYLCASSRNGGNTIYFGEGSWLTVV.

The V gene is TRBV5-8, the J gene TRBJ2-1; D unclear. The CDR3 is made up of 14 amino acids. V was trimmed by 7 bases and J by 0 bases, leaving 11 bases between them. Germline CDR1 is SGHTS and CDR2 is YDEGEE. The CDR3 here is CASVTLPSYNEQFF. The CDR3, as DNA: TGTGCCAGCGTTACGTTGCCCTCCTACAATGAGCAGTTCTTC. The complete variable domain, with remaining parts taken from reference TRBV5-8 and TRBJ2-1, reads EAGVTQSPTHLIKTRGQQATLRCSPISGHTSVYWYQQALGLGLQFLLWYDEGEERNRGNFPPRFSGRQFPNYSSELNVNALELEDSALYLCASVTLPSYNEQFFGPGTRLTVL.

The chain's CDR3 is CASSPGQASNTGELFF. Written as DNA, the CDR3 is TGTGCCAGCAGCCCGGGACAGGCCTCGAACACCGGGGAGCTGTTTTTT. The chain recombines TRBV11-1 with TRBJ2-2; 8 nucleotides match TRBD1. CDR1 and CDR2 (germline): SGHAT, FQDESV (reference sequence). Trimming removed 5 bases from V and 0 bases from J; junction bases left unmatched: 5. The CDR3 runs 16 residues. Drawing the rest from reference TRBV11-1 and TRBJ2-2, the complete variable domain is EAEVAQSPRYKITEKSQAVAFWCDPISGHATLYWYRQILGQGPELLVQFQDESVVDDSQLPKDRFSAERLKGVDSTLKIQPAELGDSAMYLCASSPGQASNTGELFFGEGSRLTVL.

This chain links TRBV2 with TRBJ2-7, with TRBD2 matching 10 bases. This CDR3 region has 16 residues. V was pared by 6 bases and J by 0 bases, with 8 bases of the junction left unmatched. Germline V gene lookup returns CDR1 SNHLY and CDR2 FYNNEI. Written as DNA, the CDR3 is TGTGCCAGCAGGGAACTAGCGGGACTTGCCTCCTACGAGCAGTACTTC. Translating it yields CASRELAGLASYEQYF.

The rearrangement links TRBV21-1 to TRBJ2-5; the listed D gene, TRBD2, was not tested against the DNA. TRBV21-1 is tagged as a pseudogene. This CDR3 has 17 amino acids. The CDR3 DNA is TGTGCCAGCAGCAAGGAGGAGGAACTAGCGGGAGAAGAGACCCAGTACTTC. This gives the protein CASSKEEELAGEETQYF.

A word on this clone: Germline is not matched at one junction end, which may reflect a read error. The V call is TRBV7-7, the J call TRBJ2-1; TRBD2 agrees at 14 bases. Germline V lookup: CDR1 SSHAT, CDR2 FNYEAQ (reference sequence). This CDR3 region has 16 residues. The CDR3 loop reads CASSPGTSGSFYEQFF. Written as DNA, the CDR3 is TGTGCTAGCAGCCCAGGGACTAGCGGGAGCTTCTATGAGCAGTTCTTC.

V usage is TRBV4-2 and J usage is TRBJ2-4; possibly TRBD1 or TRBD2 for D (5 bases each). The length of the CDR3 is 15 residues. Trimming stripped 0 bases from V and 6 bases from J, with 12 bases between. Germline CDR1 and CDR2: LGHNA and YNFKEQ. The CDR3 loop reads CASSQDWVGVNIQYF. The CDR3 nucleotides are TGTGCCAGCAGCCAAGATTGGGTGGGGGTAAACATTCAGTACTTC.

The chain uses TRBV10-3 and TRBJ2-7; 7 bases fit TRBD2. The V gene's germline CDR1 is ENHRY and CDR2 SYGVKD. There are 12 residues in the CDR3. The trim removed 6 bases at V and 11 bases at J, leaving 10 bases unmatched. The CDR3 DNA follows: TGTGCCATCAGAGCGGGGACCGGGCGGGAGTACTTC. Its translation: CAIRAGTGREYF.

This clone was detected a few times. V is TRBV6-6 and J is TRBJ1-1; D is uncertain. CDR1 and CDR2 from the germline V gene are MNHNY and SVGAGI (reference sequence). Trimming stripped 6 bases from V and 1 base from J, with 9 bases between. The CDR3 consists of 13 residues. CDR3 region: CASSLPKNTEAFF. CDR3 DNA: TGTGCCAGCAGCCTACCGAAGAACACTGAAGCTTTCTTT.

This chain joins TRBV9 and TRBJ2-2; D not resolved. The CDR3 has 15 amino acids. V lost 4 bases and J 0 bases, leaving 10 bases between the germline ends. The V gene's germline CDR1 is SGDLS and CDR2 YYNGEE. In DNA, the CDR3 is TGTGCCAGCAGCAGTAGGCAGACGAACACCGGGGAGCTGTTTTTT. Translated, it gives CASSSRQTNTGELFF.

In DNA, the CDR3 is TGTGCCAGCAGCTTAGTCCCGGGACTAGCGGGTTCTCAAGAGACCCAGTACTTC. Encoded protein: CASSLVPGLAGSQETQYF. The chain is built from TRBV7-2 and TRBJ2-5; 12 bases agree with TRBD2. CDR3 length equals 18 residues. Germline CDR1 is SGHTA and CDR2 is FQGNSA. V lost 1 base to trimming and J lost 2 bases; unmatched junction nucleotides: 8. The variable domain in full, with the rest retrieved from reference TRBV7-2 and TRBJ2-5, is GAGVSQSPSNKVTEKGKDVELRCDPISGHTALYWYRQSLGQGLEFLIYFQGNSAPDKSGLPSDRFSAERTGGSVSTLTIQRTQQEDSAVYLCASSLVPGLAGSQETQYFGPGTRLLVL.

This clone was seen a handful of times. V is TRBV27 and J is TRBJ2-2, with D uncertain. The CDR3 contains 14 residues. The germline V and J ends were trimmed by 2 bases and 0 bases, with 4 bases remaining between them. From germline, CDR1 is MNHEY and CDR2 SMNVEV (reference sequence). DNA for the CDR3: TGTGCCAGCAGTTTAACCCCGAACACCGGGGAGCTGTTTTTT. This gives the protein CASSLTPNTGELFF.

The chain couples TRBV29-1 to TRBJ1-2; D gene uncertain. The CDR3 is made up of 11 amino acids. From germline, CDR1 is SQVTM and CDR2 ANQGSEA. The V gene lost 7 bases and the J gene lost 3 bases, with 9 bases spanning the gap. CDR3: CSAEPDYGYTF. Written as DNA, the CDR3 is TGCAGCGCCGAACCGGACTATGGCTACACCTTC.

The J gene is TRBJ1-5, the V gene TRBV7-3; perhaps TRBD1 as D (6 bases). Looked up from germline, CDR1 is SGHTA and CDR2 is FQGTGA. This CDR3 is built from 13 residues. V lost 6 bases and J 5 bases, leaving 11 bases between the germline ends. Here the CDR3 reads CASSSSGDQPQHF. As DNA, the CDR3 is TGTGCCAGCAGTTCCTCAGGGGATCAGCCCCAGCATTTT. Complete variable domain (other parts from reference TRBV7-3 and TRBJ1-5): GAGVSQTPSNKVTEKGKYVELRCDPISGHTALYWYRQSLGQGPEFLIYFQGTGAADDSGLPNDRFFAVRPEGSVSTLKIQRTERGDSAVYLCASSSSGDQPQHFGDGTRLSIL.

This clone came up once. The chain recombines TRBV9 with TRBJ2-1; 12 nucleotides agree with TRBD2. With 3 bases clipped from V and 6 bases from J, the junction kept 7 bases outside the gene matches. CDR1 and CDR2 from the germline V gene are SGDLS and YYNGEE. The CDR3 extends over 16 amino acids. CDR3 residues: CASSAPTSGRSNEQFF. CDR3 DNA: TGTGCCAGCAGCGCCCCGACTAGCGGGAGATCCAATGAGCAGTTCTTC.

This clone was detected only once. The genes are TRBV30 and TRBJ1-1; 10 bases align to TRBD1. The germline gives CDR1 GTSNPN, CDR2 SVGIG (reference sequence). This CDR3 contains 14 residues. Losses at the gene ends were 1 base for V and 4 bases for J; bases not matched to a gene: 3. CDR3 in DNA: TGTGCCTGGAGTGAGGGACAGGGGAGCACTGAAGCTTTCTTT. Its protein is CAWSEGQGSTEAFF.

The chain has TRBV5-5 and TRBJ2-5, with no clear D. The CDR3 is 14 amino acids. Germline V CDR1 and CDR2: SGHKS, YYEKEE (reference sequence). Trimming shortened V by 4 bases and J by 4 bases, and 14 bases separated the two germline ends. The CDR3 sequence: CASSLGPSGETQYF. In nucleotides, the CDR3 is TGTGCCAGCAGCCTAGGTCCGTCTGGAGAGACCCAGTACTTC.

The CDR3 spells CASSSRTGPKGTGELFF. The CDR3 DNA reads TGTGCCAGCAGCAGCCGGACAGGGCCGAAGGGCACCGGGGAGCTGTTTTTT. The rearrangement links TRBV7-2 to TRBJ2-2; TRBD1 matches at 8 bases. The CDR3 spans 17 residues. J was trimmed by 4 bases and V by 5 bases; bases with no gene match: 12. The germline V gene encodes CDR1 SGHTA and CDR2 FQGNSA.